This T cell receptor (beta chain) was sequenced in a study of cytomegalovirus exposure and HLA in healthy donors. General observations from the study: Per published reports, the classifier diagnosed cytomegalovirus status with high specificity and sensitivity.

Comments on this clone: As yet, its antigen is unknown.

Samples came from healthy bone marrow donors. The PCR employed 60 Vbeta primers together with 13 Jbeta primers. Measured with immunoSEQ multiplex PCR; TCRdb has only the in-frame clones, and not every one. The table has around 120,000 clones, approximately 84% seen once. The V and J ends lost 3 bases and 4 bases respectively, with 14 bases between them. There are 15 residues in the CDR3. The V gene's germline CDR1 is LNHDA and CDR2 SQIVND (reference sequence). The sample consisted of PBMCs. The source of this sequence is a boy aged 2 to 10 in good health and CMV-seronegative. The chain employs TRBV19 and TRBJ2-3; the D is unclear. The CDR3 loop is CASSILHSAADTQYF. The CDR3 coding sequence is TGTGCCAGTAGTATCCTCCACTCGGCGGCAGATACGCAGTATTTT.